This is a list of T cell receptor beta chains from one sample in a study of cytomegalovirus exposure and HLA in healthy donors. Generated by immunoSEQ multiplex PCR, the TCRdb table keeps only in-frame clones and is missing some. The data contain roughly 140,000 clones, about 82% of them singletons. The sequencing input was PBMCs. These receptors were collected from a male donor in good health and CMV-seronegative. Both conserved end residues are part of each CDR3.

TRBV6-5	TRBJ2-2	CASSYFPGPNTGELFF
TRBV6-5	TRBJ2-2	CASSYSSGTGELFF
TRBV27	TRBJ2-3	CASSQTGTSADTQYF
TRBV27	TRBJ2-7	CASSLGASATYEQYF
TRBV2	TRBJ2-1	CASSDPRERSYNEQFF
TRBV27	TRBJ2-6	CASSLLAGANVLTF
TRBV6-1	TRBJ2-2	CAIGAANTGELFF
TRBV4-2	TRBJ2-7	CASSQGRDTYEQYF
TRBV19	TRBJ1-2	CASSMGGGADYGYTF
TRBV5-1	TRBJ2-6	CASSLGPSSGANVLTF
TRBV5-1	TRBJ2-1	CASSFSAGATYNEQFF
TRBV2	TRBJ1-2	CASSPSTGDYGYTF
TRBV7-9	TRBJ1-4	CASSFRQVGGRREKLFF
TRBV19	TRBJ1-1	CASSKEIGGYTEAFF
TRBV2	TRBJ1-3	CASSSQGSGNTIYF
TRBV11-2	TRBJ2-7	CASSLRKLDRFYEQYF
TRBV7-2	TRBJ2-6	CASSSQGAGANVLTF
TRBV6-6	TRBJ1-2	CASSPSDRVHYGYTF
TRBV4-1	TRBJ1-5	CASSQGLRTARNQPQHF
TRBV5-5	TRBJ2-7	CASSFGPTYEQYF
TRBV28	TRBJ2-1	CASSFRLAGESSYNEQFF
TRBV19	TRBJ1-5	CASTLQGFNQPQHF
TRBV29-1	TRBJ2-1	CSVTGQGEQFF
TRBV28	TRBJ2-7	CASSFVGGAIREQYF
TRBV5-1	TRBJ2-5	CASSFSGPYQETQYF
TRBV4-1	TRBJ1-2	CASSQIWSTPNYGYTF
TRBV29-1	TRBJ2-7	CSGGTTYEQYF
TRBV6-5	TRBJ2-2	CASSYRDRPNTGELFF
TRBV10-3	TRBJ2-7	CAIREGQGRKYF
TRBV19	TRBJ2-7	CASSMVGASYEQYF
TRBV6-4	TRBJ1-5	CASSDGTGGYLANQPQHF
TRBV13	TRBJ2-7	CASSPPGLAACEQYF
TRBV13	TRBJ1-3	CASSRDRTGLSGNTIYF
TRBV5-4	TRBJ1-2	CASSLETPTGYYGYTF
TRBV2	TRBJ1-2	CASSGQGKGGYTF
TRBV18	TRBJ2-2	CASSPRQGIKNTGELFF
TRBV7-3	TRBJ2-3	CASSLRPELDTQYF
TRBV9	TRBJ2-5	CASSVWGGGGQETQYF
TRBV5-1	TRBJ2-2	CASSLAAGANTGELFF
TRBV16	TRBJ1-3	CASSQGSSGNTIYF